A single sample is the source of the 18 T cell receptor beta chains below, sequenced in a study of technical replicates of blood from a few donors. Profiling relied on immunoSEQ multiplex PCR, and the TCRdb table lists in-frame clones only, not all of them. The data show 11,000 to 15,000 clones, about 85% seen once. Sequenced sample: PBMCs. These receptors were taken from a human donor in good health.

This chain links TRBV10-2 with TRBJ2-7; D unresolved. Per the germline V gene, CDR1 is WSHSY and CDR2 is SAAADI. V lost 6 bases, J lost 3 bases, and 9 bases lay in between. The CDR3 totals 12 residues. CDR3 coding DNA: TGCGCCAGCAGCCCGGAGAGCTACGAGCAGTACTTC. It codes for CASSPESYEQYF.

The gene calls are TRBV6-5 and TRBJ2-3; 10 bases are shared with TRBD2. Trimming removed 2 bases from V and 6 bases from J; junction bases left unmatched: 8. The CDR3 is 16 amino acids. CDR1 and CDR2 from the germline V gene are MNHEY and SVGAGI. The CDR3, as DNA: TGTGCCAGCAGTTACGGGCTAGCGGGAGTGTTGGATACGCAGTATTTT. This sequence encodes CASSYGLAGVLDTQYF.

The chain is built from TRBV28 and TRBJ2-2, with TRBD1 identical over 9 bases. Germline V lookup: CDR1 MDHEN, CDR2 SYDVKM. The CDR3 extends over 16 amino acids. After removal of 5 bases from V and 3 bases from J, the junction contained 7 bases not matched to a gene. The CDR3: CASSATGTGYTGELFF. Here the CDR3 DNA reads TGTGCCAGCAGTGCTACCGGGACAGGGTACACCGGGGAGCTGTTTTTT.

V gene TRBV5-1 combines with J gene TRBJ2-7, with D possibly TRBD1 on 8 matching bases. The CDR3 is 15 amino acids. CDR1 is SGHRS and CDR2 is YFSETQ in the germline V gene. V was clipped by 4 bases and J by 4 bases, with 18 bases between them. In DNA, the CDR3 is TGCGCCAGCAGCGCTGGGGGGGACAGGCCTTACGAGCAGTACTTC. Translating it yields CASSAGGDRPYEQYF.

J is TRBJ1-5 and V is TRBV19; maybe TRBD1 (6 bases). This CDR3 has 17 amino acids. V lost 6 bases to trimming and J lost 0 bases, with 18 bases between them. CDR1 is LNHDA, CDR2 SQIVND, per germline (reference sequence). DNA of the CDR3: TGTGCCAGTAGCCCCATAGGGGGTCGGTATAGCAATCAGCCCCAGCATTTT. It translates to CASSPIGGRYSNQPQHF.

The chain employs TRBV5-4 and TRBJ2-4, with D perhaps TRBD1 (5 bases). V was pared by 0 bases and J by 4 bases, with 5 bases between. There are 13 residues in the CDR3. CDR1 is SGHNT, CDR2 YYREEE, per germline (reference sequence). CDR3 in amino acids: CASSLEGKNIQYF. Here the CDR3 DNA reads TGTGCCAGCAGCTTGGAGGGGAAAAACATTCAGTACTTC.

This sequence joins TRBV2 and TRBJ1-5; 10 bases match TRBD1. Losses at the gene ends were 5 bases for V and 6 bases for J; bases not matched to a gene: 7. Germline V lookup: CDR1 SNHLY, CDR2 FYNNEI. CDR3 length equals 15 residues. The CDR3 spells CASSYGDRGTQPQHF. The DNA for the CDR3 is TGTGCCAGCAGTTACGGGGACAGGGGAACTCAGCCCCAGCATTTT.

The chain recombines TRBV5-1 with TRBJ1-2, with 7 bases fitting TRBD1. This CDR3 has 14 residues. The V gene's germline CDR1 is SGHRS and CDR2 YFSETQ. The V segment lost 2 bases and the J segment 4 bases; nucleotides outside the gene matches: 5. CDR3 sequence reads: CASSFRDSIYGYTF. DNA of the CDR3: TGCGCCAGCAGCTTCCGGGACAGCATCTATGGCTACACCTTC.

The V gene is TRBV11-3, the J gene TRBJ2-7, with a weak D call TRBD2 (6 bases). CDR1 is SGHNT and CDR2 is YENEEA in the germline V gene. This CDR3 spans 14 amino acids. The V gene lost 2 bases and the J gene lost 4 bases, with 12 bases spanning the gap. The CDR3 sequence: CASSLYGGEYEQYF. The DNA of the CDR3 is TGTGCCAGCAGCTTATACGGAGGGGAATACGAGCAGTACTTC.

CDR3 sequence reads: CATSRDDLAGRGQPQHF. The CDR3 nucleotides are TGTGCCACCAGCAGAGATGATTTGGCGGGAAGGGGTCAGCCCCAGCATTTT. The J gene is TRBJ1-5, the V gene TRBV15; weak D call: TRBD1 (5 bases). Per the germline V gene, CDR1 is LNHNV and CDR2 is YYDKDF (reference sequence). This CDR3 spans 17 amino acids. V was shortened by 0 bases and J by 6 bases, with 18 bases between the two germline ends.

This chain's CDR3 is CASSLALAGNTGELFF. The CDR3 bases are TGCGCCAGCAGCTTGGCTCTAGCGGGGAACACCGGGGAGCTGTTTTTT. The V gene is TRBV5-1, the J gene TRBJ2-2, with 8 bases matching TRBD2. Germline V gene sequence: CDR1 SGHRS, CDR2 YFSETQ. Trimming cost V 0 bases and J 1 base; bases outside gene matches: 2. This CDR3 has 16 residues.

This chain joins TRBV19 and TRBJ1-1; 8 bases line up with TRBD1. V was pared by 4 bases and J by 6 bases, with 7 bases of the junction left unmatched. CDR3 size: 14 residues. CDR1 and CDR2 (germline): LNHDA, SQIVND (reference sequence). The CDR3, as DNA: TGTGCCAGTAGTACTGGACAGGGTGGTTCTGAAGCTTTCTTT. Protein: CASSTGQGGSEAFF.

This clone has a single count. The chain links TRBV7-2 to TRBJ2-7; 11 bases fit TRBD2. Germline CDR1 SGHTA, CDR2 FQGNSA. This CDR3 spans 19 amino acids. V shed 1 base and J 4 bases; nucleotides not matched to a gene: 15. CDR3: CASSLGPGDPSGRWYEQYF. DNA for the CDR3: TGTGCCAGCAGCTTAGGACCGGGCGATCCTAGCGGGAGGTGGTACGAGCAGTACTTC.

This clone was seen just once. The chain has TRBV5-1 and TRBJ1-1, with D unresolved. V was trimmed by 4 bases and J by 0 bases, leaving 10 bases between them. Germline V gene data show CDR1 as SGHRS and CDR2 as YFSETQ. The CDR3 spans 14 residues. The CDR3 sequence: CASSVTPLNTEAFF. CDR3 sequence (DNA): TGCGCCAGCAGCGTTACACCATTGAACACTGAAGCTTTCTTT.

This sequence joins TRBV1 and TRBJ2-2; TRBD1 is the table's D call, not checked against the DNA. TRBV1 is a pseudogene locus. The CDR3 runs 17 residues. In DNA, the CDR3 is TGCACCAGCAGCCAAATAACCGGGACAGGGGACACCGGGGAGCTGTTTTTT. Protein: CTSSQITGTGDTGELFF.

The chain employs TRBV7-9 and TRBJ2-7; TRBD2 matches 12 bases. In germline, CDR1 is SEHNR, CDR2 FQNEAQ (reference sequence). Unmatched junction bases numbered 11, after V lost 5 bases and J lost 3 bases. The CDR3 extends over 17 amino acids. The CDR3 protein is CASSVTGWTSGNYEQYF. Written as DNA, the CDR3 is TGTGCCAGCAGCGTGACCGGATGGACTAGCGGGAACTACGAGCAGTACTTC.

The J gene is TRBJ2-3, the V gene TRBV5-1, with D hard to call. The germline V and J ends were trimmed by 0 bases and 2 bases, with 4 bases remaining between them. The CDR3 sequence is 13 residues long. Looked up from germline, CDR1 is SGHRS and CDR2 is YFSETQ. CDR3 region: CASSLVVTDTQYF. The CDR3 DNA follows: TGCGCCAGCAGCTTGGTAGTCACAGATACGCAGTATTTT.

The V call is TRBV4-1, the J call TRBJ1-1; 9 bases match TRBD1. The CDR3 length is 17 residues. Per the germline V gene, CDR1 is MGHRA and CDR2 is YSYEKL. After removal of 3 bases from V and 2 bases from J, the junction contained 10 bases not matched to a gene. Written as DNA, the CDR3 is TGCGCCAGCAGCCATAGGACAGGGGTAAGTCCCAACACTGAAGCTTTCTTT. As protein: CASSHRTGVSPNTEAFF.